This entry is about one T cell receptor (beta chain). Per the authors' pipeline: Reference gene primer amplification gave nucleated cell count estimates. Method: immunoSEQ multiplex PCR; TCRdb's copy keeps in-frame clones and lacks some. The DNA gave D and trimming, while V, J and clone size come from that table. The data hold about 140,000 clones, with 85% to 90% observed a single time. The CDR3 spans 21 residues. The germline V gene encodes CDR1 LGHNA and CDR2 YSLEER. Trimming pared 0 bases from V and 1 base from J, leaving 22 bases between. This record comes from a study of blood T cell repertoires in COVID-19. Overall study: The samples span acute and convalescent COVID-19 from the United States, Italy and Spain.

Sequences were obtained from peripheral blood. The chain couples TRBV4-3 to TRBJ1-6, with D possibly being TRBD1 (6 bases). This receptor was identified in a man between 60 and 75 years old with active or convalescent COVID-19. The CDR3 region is CASSQETDRPSKFSYNSPLHF. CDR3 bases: TGCGCCAGCAGCCAAGAAACCGACAGGCCATCCAAATTTTCCTATAATTCACCCCTCCACTTT.